These 18 T cell receptor beta chains were sequenced from one sample in a study of identical twins. TCRdb reprocessed the 5' RACE reads with MiXCR, giving one entry per CDR3 protein. This sample has 550,000 to 800,000 distinct CDR3 sequences, with about 7.1% found just once. These data were also reused for a study on yellow fever vaccine responses in identical twins.

Sequencing used PBMCs. All receptors come from a woman under 30 in good health.

This clonotype was seen many times. The chain is built from TRBV20-1 and TRBJ2-7; 9 nucleotides match TRBD2. This CDR3 is built from 13 residues. The germline CDR1 and CDR2 sequences are DFQATT and SNEGSKA (reference sequence). Losses at the gene ends were 2 bases for V and 4 bases for J; bases not matched to a gene: 3. CDR3 loop: CSARLAGRYEQYF. The CDR3 DNA reads TGCAGTGCTAGACTAGCGGGACGGTACGAGCAGTACTTC.

This clonotype was found many times. The gene calls are TRBV5-1 and TRBJ1-4; D call uncertain. V lost 4 bases and J lost 2, with 15 bases in between. Looked up from germline, CDR1 is SGHRS and CDR2 is YFSETQ. The CDR3 has 16 residues. The CDR3 DNA reads TGCGCCAGCAGCCCATTTTGGGGTACGACTAATGAAAAACTGTTTTTT. This gives the protein CASSPFWGTTNEKLFF. The full variable domain, rest sourced from reference TRBV5-1 and TRBJ1-4, is KAGVTQTPRYLIKTRGQQVTLSCSPISGHRSVSWYQQTPGQGLQFLFEYFSETQRNKGNFPGRFSGRQFSNSRSEMNVSTLELGDSALYLCASSPFWGTTNEKLFFGSGTQLSVL.

This clonotype has ten or more counts. The CDR3 DNA is TGCAGTGCCCGTACTAGCGGGGGGGCCTTCAATGAGCAGTTCTTC. Translated, it gives CSARTSGGAFNEQFF. The chain uses TRBV20-1 and TRBJ2-1; 13 positions agree with TRBD2. With V trimmed by 6 bases and J by 6 bases, 8 bases remained unmatched. The CDR3 is made up of 15 amino acids. From germline, CDR1 is DFQATT and CDR2 SNEGSKA (reference sequence).

This sequence joins TRBV6-1 and TRBJ2-1; 7 bases are a match to TRBD2. The ends lost 8 bases at V and 2 bases at J; junction bases unmatched: 3. This CDR3 region has 13 residues. Germline CDR1 and CDR2: MNHNS and SASEGT. CDR3 coding DNA: TGTGCCAGCGCCCTAGCGGCCTACAATGAGCAGTTCTTC. Its protein is CASALAAYNEQFF.

This clonotype has at least ten counts. The chain is built from TRBV2 and TRBJ2-3; D unclear. Germline values: CDR1 SNHLY, CDR2 FYNNEI. This CDR3 is built from 11 residues. V gave up 6 bases and J gave up 4 bases, with 5 bases separating them. The CDR3 spells CASSEADTQYF. The CDR3 DNA sequence: TGTGCCAGCAGCGAGGCAGATACGCAGTATTTT.

This chain connects TRBV4-1 to TRBJ2-1; 7 nucleotides align to TRBD2. Germline V CDR1 and CDR2: MGHRA, YSYEKL. V shed 4 bases and J 8 bases; nucleotides not matched to a gene: 11. This CDR3 contains 15 residues. The CDR3 coding sequence is TGCGCCAGCAGCCTTACCCTAACTAGCGTGGATGAGCAGTTCTTC. Translated: CASSLTLTSVDEQFF.

The rearrangement joins TRBV7-9 to TRBJ2-3; D gene ambiguous. With 1 base removed from V and 4 bases from J, the gap between germline ends came to 12 bases. This CDR3 is built from 15 residues. The germline V gene encodes CDR1 SEHNR and CDR2 FQNEAQ (reference sequence). CDR3 bases: TGTGCCAGCAGCTTAGTGGCGGTTGGTTCAGATACGCAGTATTTT. Its protein is CASSLVAVGSDTQYF.

This clonotype has more than one count but fewer than ten. DNA of the CDR3: TGCAGTGCTAGAGATTTGTGGGAGGCGGATGAGCAGTTCTTC. As protein: CSARDLWEADEQFF. The V call is TRBV20-1, the J call TRBJ2-1; tentative D call: TRBD2 (6 bases). CDR3 length: 14 amino acids. The germline CDR1 and CDR2 sequences are DFQATT and SNEGSKA (reference sequence). V lost 0 bases to trimming and J lost 8 bases, with 14 bases between them.

V gene TRBV20-1 combines with J gene TRBJ2-3, with TRBD1 matching 8 bases. Germline-derived CDR1 and CDR2 are DFQATT and SNEGSKA (reference sequence). V dropped 8 bases and J dropped 2; count of bases not matched to a gene: 9. The CDR3 sequence is 14 residues long. This chain's CDR3 is CSITGTGNTDTQYF. The CDR3 nucleotides read TGCAGTATAACCGGGACAGGAAACACAGATACGCAGTATTTT.

This clonotype was seen a few times. This chain links TRBV5-1 with TRBJ2-3; D may be TRBD2 (6 bases). The CDR3 has 15 residues. Trimming removed 0 bases at V and 1 base at J, with 9 bases between. CDR1 SGHRS and CDR2 YFSETQ come from the germline V gene. CDR3 DNA sequence: TGCGCCAGCAGCTTGGGGTCTAGCGGCACAGATACGCAGTATTTT. Translation gives CASSLGSSGTDTQYF. Together with reference TRBV5-1 and TRBJ2-3, the CDR3 gives the full variable domain: KAGVTQTPRYLIKTRGQQVTLSCSPISGHRSVSWYQQTPGQGLQFLFEYFSETQRNKGNFPGRFSGRQFSNSRSEMNVSTLELGDSALYLCASSLGSSGTDTQYFGPGTRLTVL.

This clonotype was seen ten or more times. The V call is TRBV20-1, the J call TRBJ2-3, with 10 bases that match TRBD2. Trimming took 3 bases from V and 4 from J; bases not matched to a gene: 7. From germline, CDR1 is DFQATT and CDR2 SNEGSKA (reference sequence). The CDR3 is 15 amino acids. The CDR3 coding sequence is TGCAGTGCTAGTCCTAGCGGGAGATCCGCAGATACGCAGTATTTT. Protein product: CSASPSGRSADTQYF.

This clonotype occurred a few times. The rearrangement links TRBV24-1 to TRBJ2-2; 8 bases are a match to TRBD2. Germline CDR1 KGHDR, CDR2 SFDVKD. V dropped 4 bases and J dropped 7; count of bases not matched to a gene: 4. This CDR3 comprises 14 residues. CDR3 bases: TGTGCCACCAGTGACCGACTAGCGCGCGGGGAGCTGTTTTTT. It translates to CATSDRLARGELFF.

This clonotype was detected many times. V gene TRBV2 combines with J gene TRBJ2-7; D is perhaps TRBD1 (6 bases). Between the trimmed V and J ends, which lost 6 bases and 4 bases, there was a span of 13 bases. The CDR3 has 13 amino acids. CDR1 and CDR2 (germline): SNHLY, FYNNEI. The CDR3 reads CASRGTSSYEQYF. The CDR3 DNA sequence: TGTGCCAGCAGGGGGACATCCTCGTACGAGCAGTACTTC.

The sample holds a few counts of this clonotype. V and J are TRBV29-1 and TRBJ1-5; no firm D call. Looked up from germline, CDR1 is SQVTM and CDR2 is ANQGSEA. There are 12 residues in the CDR3. Deletions cut 4 bases from V and 4 bases from J, with 8 bases between. The CDR3 reads CSVAEVNQPQHF. CDR3 bases: TGCAGCGTTGCCGAAGTTAATCAGCCCCAGCATTTT.

This clonotype was seen a few times. The rearrangement links TRBV20-1 to TRBJ1-3; tentatively, D is TRBD1 (5 bases). V gave up 0 bases and J gave up 4 bases, with 13 bases separating them. Germline values: CDR1 DFQATT, CDR2 SNEGSKA (reference sequence). The CDR3 consists of 15 residues. The CDR3 region is CSARDWGGMGNTIYF. The CDR3 region has the DNA TGCAGTGCTAGAGATTGGGGGGGTATGGGAAACACCATATATTTT.

This chain uses TRBV19 with TRBJ2-5; D remains unclear. This CDR3 is 11 amino acids long. Trimming left V 8 bases short and J 3 bases short, with 7 bases between. Germline lookup yields CDR1 LNHDA and CDR2 SQIVND (reference sequence). The CDR3: CASGRKETQYF. For the CDR3, the DNA is TGTGCCAGTGGACGAAAAGAGACCCAGTACTTC.

This chain joins TRBV3-1 and TRBJ2-5, with 8 positions matching TRBD2. Germline loops: CDR1 LGHDT, CDR2 YNNKEL (reference sequence). The CDR3 is made up of 15 amino acids. The junction had 4 bases not matched to a gene; V was cut back by 0 bases and J by 4 bases. In nucleotides, the CDR3 is TGTGCCAGCAGCCAAGAAAGCGGGAGTAGAGAGACCCAGTACTTC. Its translation: CASSQESGSRETQYF.

The chain couples TRBV9 to TRBJ2-3, with D tentatively TRBD1 or TRBD2 (5 bases each). CDR1 is SGDLS and CDR2 is YYNGEE in the germline V gene. The germline V and J ends were trimmed by 0 bases and 5 bases, with 10 bases remaining between them. The CDR3 spans 14 residues. The CDR3 nucleotides are TGTGCCAGCAGCGTAGGGGGGACCCTAGATACGCAGTATTTT. It is translated as CASSVGGTLDTQYF. Full variable domain (rest looked up from reference TRBV9 and TRBJ2-3): DSGVTQTPKHLITATGQRVTLRCSPRSGDLSVYWYQQSLDQGLQFLIQYYNGEERAKGNILERFSAQQFPDLHSELNLSSLELGDSALYFCASSVGGTLDTQYFGPGTRLTVL.